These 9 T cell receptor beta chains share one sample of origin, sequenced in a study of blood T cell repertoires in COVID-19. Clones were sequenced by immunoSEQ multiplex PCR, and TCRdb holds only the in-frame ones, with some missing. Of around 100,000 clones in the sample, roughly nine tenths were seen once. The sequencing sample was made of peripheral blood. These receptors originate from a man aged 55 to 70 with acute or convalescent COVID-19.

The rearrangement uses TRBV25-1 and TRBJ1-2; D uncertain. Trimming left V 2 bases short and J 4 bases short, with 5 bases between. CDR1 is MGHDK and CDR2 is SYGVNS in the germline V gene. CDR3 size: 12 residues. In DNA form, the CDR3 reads TGTGCCAGCAGTGAACAGTCCTATGGCTACACCTTC. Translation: CASSEQSYGYTF.

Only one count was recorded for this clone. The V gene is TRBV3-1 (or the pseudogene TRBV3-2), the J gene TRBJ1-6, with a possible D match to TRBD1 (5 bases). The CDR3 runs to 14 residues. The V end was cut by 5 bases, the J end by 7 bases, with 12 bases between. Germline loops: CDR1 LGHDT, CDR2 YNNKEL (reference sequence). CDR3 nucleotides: TGTGCCAGCAGCGCCGATGGACACAATTCACCCCTCCACTTT. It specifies CASSADGHNSPLHF.

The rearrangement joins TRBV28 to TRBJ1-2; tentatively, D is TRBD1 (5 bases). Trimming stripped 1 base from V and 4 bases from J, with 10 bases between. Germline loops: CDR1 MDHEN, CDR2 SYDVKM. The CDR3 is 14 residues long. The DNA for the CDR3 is TGTGCCAGCAGTTTATCGGCCAGGGCCTATGGCTACACCTTC. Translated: CASSLSARAYGYTF.

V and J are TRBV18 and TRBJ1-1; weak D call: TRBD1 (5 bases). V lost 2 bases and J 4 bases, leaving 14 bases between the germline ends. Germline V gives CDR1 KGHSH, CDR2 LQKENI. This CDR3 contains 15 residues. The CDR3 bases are TGTGCCAGCTCACCATTAAGGGGTTCGGGCACTGAAGCTTTCTTT. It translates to CASSPLRGSGTEAFF. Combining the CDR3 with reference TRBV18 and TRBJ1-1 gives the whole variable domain NAGVMQNPRHLVRRRGQEARLRCSPMKGHSHVYWYRQLPEEGLKFMVYLQKENIIDESGMPKERFSAEFPKEGPSILRIQQVVRGDSAAYFCASSPLRGSGTEAFFGQGTRLTVV.

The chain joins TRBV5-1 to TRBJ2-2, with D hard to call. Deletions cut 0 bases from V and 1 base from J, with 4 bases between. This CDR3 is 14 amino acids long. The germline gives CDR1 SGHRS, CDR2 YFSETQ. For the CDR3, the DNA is TGCGCCAGCAGCTTGGACGGGAACACCGGGGAGCTGTTTTTT. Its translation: CASSLDGNTGELFF.

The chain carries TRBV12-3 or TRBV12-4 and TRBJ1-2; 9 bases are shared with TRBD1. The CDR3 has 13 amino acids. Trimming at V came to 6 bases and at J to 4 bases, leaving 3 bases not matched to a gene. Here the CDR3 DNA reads TGTGCCAGCAGGCCGGGACAGGGCTATGGCTACACCTTC. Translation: CASRPGQGYGYTF.

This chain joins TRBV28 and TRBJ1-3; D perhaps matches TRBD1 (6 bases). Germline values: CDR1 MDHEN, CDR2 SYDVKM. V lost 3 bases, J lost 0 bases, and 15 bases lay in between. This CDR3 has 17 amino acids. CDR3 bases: TGTGCCAGCAGTTTCTCGGGACAACTATTCTCTGGAAACACCATATATTTT. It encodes CASSFSGQLFSGNTIYF.

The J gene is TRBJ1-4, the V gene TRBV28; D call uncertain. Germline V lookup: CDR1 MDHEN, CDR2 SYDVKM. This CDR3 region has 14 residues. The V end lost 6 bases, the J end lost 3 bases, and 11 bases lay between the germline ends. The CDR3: CASRHSLPNEKLFF. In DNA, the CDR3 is TGTGCCAGCAGACATTCGCTTCCTAATGAAAAACTGTTTTTT.

In nucleotides, the CDR3 is TGCGCCAGCAGGGGTGGTAGCGGAGACACCGGGGAGCTGTTTTTT. It yields the protein CASRGGSGDTGELFF. The rearrangement joins TRBV10-1 to TRBJ2-2; possible D gene TRBD2, 6 bases. Trimming cost V 6 bases and J 3 bases, with 14 bases left between them. Germline V gives CDR1 WNHNN, CDR2 SYGVQD (reference sequence). There are 15 residues in the CDR3.